This T cell receptor beta chain was identified in a study of blood T cell repertoires in COVID-19 (dated by TCRdb to 2018 to 2020). The study in broad terms: Collaborator samples came from the United States, Italy and Spain and covered acute and convalescent phases of COVID-19. The repertoires were released in a freely available public database intended as a resource for research on the immune response to SARS-CoV-2. Deeply sampled blood TCRbeta repertoires from subjects exposed to, actively infected with, or recovered from COVID-19 were included in the dataset. Samples were obtained from the ongoing ImmuneRACE study (first 160 participants) and from some 1,200 subjects provided by 6 global collaborators. Where available, HLA class I and class II types were obtained from metadata supplied by the sample provider rather than from assay-based typing. The material from the prospective study consisted of cDNA or gDNA derived from T cells, B-cell-depleted T cells, or PBMCs. Sample metadata almost always included a de-identified subject ID, COVID-19 status, age in years and sex. General findings and caveats noted by the study authors: Clinical and demographic metadata were provided uncurated, with the amount varying by source and participant.

Looking up the germline V gene yields CDR1 SGHAT and CDR2 FQNNGV. V is shortened by 1 base, J by 0 bases, and the region joining them spans 9 bases. The CDR3 sequence holds 16 residues, the cysteine and phenylalanine included. Left in the record is the CDR3 DNA by itself, 48 bases read in frame from the first base. The immunoSEQ Assay, a bias-controlled multiplex PCR, was used to amplify TCRbeta CDR3 regions from genomic DNA. The published analysis was carried out like this. The number of nucleated cells in each sample was estimated from the amplification of reference gene primers within the assay. To quantify the absolute abundance of each unique TCRbeta CDR3 rearrangement, sequence reads were collapsed and filtered. Productive Simpson clonality was computed per sample as the square root of Simpson's diversity index over productive rearrangements. TCRdb limited this immuneACCESS table to in-frame rearrangements with V and J called. A share of clones is missing; checked studies link under half to unresolved V genes, and the rest is unexplained. V and J calls and clone size follow that table, whereas D and trimming were derived from the DNA. The sample profile shows 60,000 or so clones; nearly 80% of them were found once. The ten biggest clones cover around 25% of the sample.

A remark on this clone: The clone's antigen remains unknown. No base quality values were provided; no much bigger clone lies one nucleotide off.

The collaborating institutions used their own protocols to collect whole blood in K2EDTA tubes. Collaborator samples were shipped for TCRbeta analysis as frozen whole blood, isolated PBMCs, or DNA extracted from either sample type. The material sequenced was peripheral blood. This clonotype was sampled from a human donor in a cohort sampled during active COVID-19. The sequence joins TRBV11-2 to TRBJ2-2; TRBD2 is a weak D gene call, 5 bases matching. The base sequence is TGTGCCAGCAGCTTAGGGCGGGCCCCGAACACCGGGGAGCTGTTTTTT. Its translation reads: CASSLGRAPNTGELFF.